This T cell receptor (beta chain) was identified in a study of blood T cell repertoires in COVID-19 (TCRdb year 2020). For the study in its entirety: Samples covering the acute and convalescent phases of COVID-19 were provided by collaborators in the United States, Italy and Spain. The material from the prospective study consisted of cDNA or gDNA derived from T cells, B-cell-depleted T cells, or PBMCs. The dataset comprised deeply sampled blood TCRbeta repertoires from subjects exposed to, actively infected with, or recovered from COVID-19. A freely available public database, intended as a resource for researchers studying the immune response to SARS-CoV-2, is where the repertoires were released. Samples came from the ongoing ImmuneRACE study (first 160 participants) plus 1,254 subjects from 6 global collaborators. Sample metadata almost always included a de-identified subject ID, COVID-19 status, age in years and sex. Where HLA class I and class II types were available, the types were taken from metadata supplied by the sample provider, not from assay-based typing.

Participants in the prospective study were enrolled through a virtual design, were aged about 18 to 89 years, and lived in 24 United States geographic areas. In the prospective study, cohorts were assigned on the basis of participant-reported clinical history obtained from a screening survey and a study questionnaire. Exposed participants had been in contact with someone with a PCR-confirmed or clinician-diagnosed COVID-19 case within 2 weeks of study entry. Mobile phlebotomists in the prospective study collected whole blood, serum and a nasopharyngeal or oropharyngeal swab from every participant. Prospective study participants could optionally give additional blood draws and questionnaires over an approximately two-month period. Before DNA extraction, blood samples from the prospective study were shipped at room temperature or frozen. TCRbeta CDR3 regions were amplified from genomic DNA by means of the immunoSEQ Assay, a bias-controlled multiplex PCR. The authors' analysis ran thus. Nucleated cell counts per sample were estimated from amplification of reference gene primers within the assay. Sequence reads were collapsed and filtered to measure the absolute abundance of every unique TCRbeta CDR3 rearrangement. Productive Simpson clonality was computed per sample as the square root of Simpson's diversity index over productive rearrangements. In its TCRdb copy, this immuneACCESS table keeps in-frame sequences only and misses some clones. Where compared with another copy, unresolved V genes explain less than half of these, and the others have no known cause. The D gene and trimming were derived from the DNA, and the V and J assignments and clone size from that table. The sample table contains hundreds of thousands of clones; only one count was recorded for approximately 83% of them. 3% to 4.5% of the sample goes to the ten largest clones.

There are a few counts of this clone. The antigen it recognizes is unknown. Base qualities are not recorded, but no much larger clone differs from it by a single base. What the study reported, not specific to this receptor: Clinical and demographic metadata were provided uncurated, with the amount varying by source and participant.

From the cysteine through the phenylalanine, the CDR3 covers 15 amino acids. Here the CDR3 DNA is all that survives: 45 bases in frame from base 1. From V the trimming removes 0 bases and from J it removes 4 bases, while the gene matches leave 2 bases of the junction unaccounted for. From the germline V gene (reference sequence), CDR1 is PRHDT and CDR2 is FYEKMQ. Input material: PBMCs or T cells enriched from blood (not recorded which). This TCR derives from a woman aged 40 to 50 who had been exposed to COVID-19. The chain links TRBV13 with TRBJ1-2; 10 nucleotides in the junction match TRBD1. Here is the DNA: TGTGCCAGCAGCTTAGGGGACAGGGGGGGCTATGGCTACACCTTC. Protein translation: CASSLGDRGGYGYTF.